This T cell receptor (beta chain) was recorded in a study of T cells after yellow fever vaccination. General study findings and limits: The secondary response was weaker but peaked faster, day 5 versus 15. Post-booster repertoires again held most primary-vaccination clones (96% CD4, roughly 88% CD8). One caveat is that FACS-sorted repertoires could contain abundant clonotypes contaminating from the bulk population.

Comments on this clonotype: The target antigen is unknown.

The CDR3 sequence is 13 residues long. Trimming took 4 bases from V and 5 from J, leaving 12 bases between them. CDR1 is MGHRA, CDR2 YSYEKL, per germline. UMIs and a universal primer site were added when TCR cDNA was made by 5'RACE template switching. Via MiXCR, TCRdb re-called the 5' RACE reads, giving one row per CDR3 protein. The sample contains some 240,000 distinct CDR3 sequences, about 5% of which appear only once. Specimen: CD4+ T cells sorted from PBMCs, collected on the day of the yellow fever booster vaccination. The chain links TRBV4-1 to TRBJ2-7; D is possibly TRBD1 (5 bases). The receptor was derived from a man aged 18 to 30 who received the YFV17D yellow fever vaccine. The DNA for the CDR3 is TGCGCCAGCAGCCGACCCCAGGGTAACGAGCAGTACTTC. This encodes CASSRPQGNEQYF.